These T cell receptor beta chains were read from a single sample in a study of spatial heterogeneity in lung cancer. TCRdb used MiXCR to reprocess the 5' RACE reads, holding one entry per CDR3 protein. The sample includes just under 95,000 distinct CDR3 sequences, roughly 12% of them seen just once. Source: PBMCs, taken at surgery. These TCRs come from a male donor with early-stage non-small cell lung cancer. Both conserved end residues are part of each CDR3. Clone size is given for some rows only: seen once, a few or many times, or a class if the clone is expanded.

V gene	J gene	clone size	CDR3 protein
TRBV20-1	TRBJ2-3	.	CSASPSALDTQYF
TRBV4-3	TRBJ1-6	many	CASSHEGRDSPLHF
TRBV20-1	TRBJ2-1	.	CRVITRDLQFF
TRBV20-1	TRBJ1-4	few	CSAGPTMGEKLFF
TRBV24-1	TRBJ2-1	few	CATSDSTASSYNEQFF
TRBV7-9	TRBJ1-1	.	CASSLYFTEAFF
TRBV6-5	TRBJ2-1	few	CASIRASGTKTEQFF
TRBV9	TRBJ2-5	few	CASSVGLREETQYF
TRBV6-5	TRBJ2-5	few	CASSPGTSGTYQETQYF
TRBV20-1	TRBJ1-2	.	CSASRNTNYGYTF
TRBV12-3/TRBV12-4	TRBJ1-1	many	CASSGGTEAFF